The entry below gives a single T cell receptor (beta chain) sequence along with its context. This record belongs to a study of shared T cell receptors in the human thymus. Here immunoSEQ multiplex PCR was the method, and the copy in TCRdb shows in-frame clones only, minus some. The data contain hundreds of thousands of clones, about 89% of them singletons. After removal of 2 bases from V and 3 bases from J, the junction contained 11 bases not matched to a gene. In germline, CDR1 is ENHRY, CDR2 SYGVKD. This CDR3 has 18 residues. The same sample was also used in a study of human thymus T cells. That work contributes: Resections obtained during corrective heart surgery supplied the thymus tissue. Related work found strong thymic repertoire overlap between unrelated individuals.

The sample comprised thymocytes. The receptor was derived from a boy younger than two with a congenital heart defect. V is TRBV10-3 and J is TRBJ2-1, with 9 bases that match TRBD2. The CDR3 nucleotides read TGTGCCATCAGTGAGCCCCCGGGACTAGCTCTCAACTACAATGAGCAGTTCTTC. Its protein is CAISEPPGLALNYNEQFF.